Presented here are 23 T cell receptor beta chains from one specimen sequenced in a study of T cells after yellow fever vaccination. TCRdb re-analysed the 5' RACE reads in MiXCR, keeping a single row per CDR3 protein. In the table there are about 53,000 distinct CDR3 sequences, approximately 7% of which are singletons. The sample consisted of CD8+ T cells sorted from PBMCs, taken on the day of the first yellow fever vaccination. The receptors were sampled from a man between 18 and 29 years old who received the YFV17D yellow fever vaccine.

The CDR3 nucleotides are TGTGCCAGCAGCCAAGAGGAGGGACTAGCGGGGGGTCCCACGAATGAGCAGTTCTTC. Its protein is CASSQEEGLAGGPTNEQFF. The V gene is TRBV3-1, the J gene TRBJ2-1; TRBD2 aligns across 15 bases. The CDR3 spans 19 residues. Germline CDR1 LGHDT, CDR2 YNNKEL (reference sequence). V dropped 0 bases and J dropped 7; count of bases not matched to a gene: 10.

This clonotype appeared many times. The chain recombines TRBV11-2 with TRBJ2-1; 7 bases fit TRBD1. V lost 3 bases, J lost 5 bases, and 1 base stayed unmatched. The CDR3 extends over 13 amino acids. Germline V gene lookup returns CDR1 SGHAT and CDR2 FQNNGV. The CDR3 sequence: CASSFTGDNEQFF. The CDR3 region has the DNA TGTGCCAGCAGCTTTACAGGGGACAATGAGCAGTTCTTC.

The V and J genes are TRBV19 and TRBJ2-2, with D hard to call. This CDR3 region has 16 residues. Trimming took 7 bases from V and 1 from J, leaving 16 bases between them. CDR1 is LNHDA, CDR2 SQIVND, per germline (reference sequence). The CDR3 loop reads CASIPKVYKNTGELFF. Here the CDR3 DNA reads TGTGCCAGTATCCCAAAGGTATATAAGAACACCGGGGAGCTGTTTTTT. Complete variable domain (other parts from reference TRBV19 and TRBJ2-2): DGGITQSPKYLFRKEGQNVTLSCEQNLNHDAMYWYRQDPGQGLRLIYYSQIVNDFQKGDIAEGYSVSREKKESFPLTVTSAQKNPTAFYLCASIPKVYKNTGELFFGEGSRLTVL.

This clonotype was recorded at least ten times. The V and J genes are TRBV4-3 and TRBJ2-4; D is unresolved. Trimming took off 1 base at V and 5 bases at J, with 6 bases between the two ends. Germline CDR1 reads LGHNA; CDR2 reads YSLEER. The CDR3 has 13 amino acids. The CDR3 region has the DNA TGCGCCAGCAGCCAAGGGCAGCAAAACATTCAGTACTTC. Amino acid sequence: CASSQGQQNIQYF.

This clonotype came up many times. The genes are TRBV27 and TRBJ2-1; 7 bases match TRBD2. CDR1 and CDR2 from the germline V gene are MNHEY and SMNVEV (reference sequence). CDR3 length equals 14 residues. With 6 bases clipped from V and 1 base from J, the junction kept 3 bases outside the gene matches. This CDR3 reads CASRGGDSYNEQFF. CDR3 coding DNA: TGTGCCAGCAGGGGGGGGGATTCCTACAATGAGCAGTTCTTC.

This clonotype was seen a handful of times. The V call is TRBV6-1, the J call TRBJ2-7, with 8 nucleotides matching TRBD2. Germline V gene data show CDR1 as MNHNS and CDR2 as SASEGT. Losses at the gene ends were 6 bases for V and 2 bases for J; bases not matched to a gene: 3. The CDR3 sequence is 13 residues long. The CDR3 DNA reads TGTGCCAGCAGCCCGGGGGGGACCTACGAGCAGTACTTC. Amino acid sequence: CASSPGGTYEQYF.

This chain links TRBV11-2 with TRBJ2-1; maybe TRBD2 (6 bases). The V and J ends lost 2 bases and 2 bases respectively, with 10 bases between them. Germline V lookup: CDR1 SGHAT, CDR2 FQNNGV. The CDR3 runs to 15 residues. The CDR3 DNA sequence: TGTGCCAGCAGCTTAAGGGCGGGGCCCTACAATGAGCAGTTCTTC. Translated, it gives CASSLRAGPYNEQFF.

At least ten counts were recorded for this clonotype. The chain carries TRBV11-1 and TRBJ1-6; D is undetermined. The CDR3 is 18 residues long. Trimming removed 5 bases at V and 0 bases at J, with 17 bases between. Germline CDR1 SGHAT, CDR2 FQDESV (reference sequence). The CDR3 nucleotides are TGTGCCAGCAGCCCAGAGTGGGGAGAAGCCTCCTATAATTCACCCCTCCACTTT. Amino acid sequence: CASSPEWGEASYNSPLHF.

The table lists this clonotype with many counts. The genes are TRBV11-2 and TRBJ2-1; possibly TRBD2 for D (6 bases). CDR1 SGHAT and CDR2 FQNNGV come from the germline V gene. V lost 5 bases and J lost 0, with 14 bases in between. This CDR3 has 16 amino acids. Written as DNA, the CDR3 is TGTGCCAGCAGCGGAGCGGCGGGATCCTCCTACAATGAGCAGTTCTTC. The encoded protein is CASSGAAGSSYNEQFF.

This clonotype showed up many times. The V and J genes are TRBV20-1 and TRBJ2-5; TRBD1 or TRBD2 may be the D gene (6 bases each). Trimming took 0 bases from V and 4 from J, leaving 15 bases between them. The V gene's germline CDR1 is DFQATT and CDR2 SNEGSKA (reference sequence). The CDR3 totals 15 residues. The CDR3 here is CSARDREQGGETQYF. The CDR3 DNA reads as TGCAGTGCTAGAGATAGGGAACAGGGAGGAGAGACCCAGTACTTC.

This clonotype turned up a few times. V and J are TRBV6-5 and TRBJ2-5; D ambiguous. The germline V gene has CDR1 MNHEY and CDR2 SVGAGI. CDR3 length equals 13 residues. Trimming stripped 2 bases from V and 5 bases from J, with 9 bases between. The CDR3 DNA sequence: TGTGCCAGCAGTTACCTGGGTACGGAGACCCAGTACTTC. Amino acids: CASSYLGTETQYF.

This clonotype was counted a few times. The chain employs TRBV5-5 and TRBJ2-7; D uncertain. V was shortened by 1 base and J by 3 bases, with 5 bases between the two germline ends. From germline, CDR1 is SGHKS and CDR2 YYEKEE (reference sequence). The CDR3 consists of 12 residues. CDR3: CASSLSVYEQYF. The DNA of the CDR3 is TGTGCCAGCAGCTTGAGTGTCTACGAGCAGTACTTC.

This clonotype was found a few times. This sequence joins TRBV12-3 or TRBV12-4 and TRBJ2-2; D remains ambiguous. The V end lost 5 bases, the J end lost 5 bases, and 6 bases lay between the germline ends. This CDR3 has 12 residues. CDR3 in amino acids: CASSPPTGELFF. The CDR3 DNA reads TGTGCCAGCAGTCCCCCGACCGGGGAGCTGTTTTTT.

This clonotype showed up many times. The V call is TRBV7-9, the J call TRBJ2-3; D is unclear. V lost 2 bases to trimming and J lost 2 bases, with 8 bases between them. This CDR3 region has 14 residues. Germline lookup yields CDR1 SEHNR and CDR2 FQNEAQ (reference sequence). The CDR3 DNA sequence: TGTGCCAGCAGCTTAAGGTGGGACACAGATACGCAGTATTTT. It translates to CASSLRWDTDTQYF.

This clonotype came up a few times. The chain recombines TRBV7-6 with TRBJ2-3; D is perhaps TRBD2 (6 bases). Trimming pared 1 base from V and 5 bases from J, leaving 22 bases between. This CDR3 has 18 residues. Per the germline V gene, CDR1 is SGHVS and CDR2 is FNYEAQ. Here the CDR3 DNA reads TGTGCCAGCAGCTTAGACCACCCCTCGGGGACTGCCAGAGATACGCAGTATTTT. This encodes CASSLDHPSGTARDTQYF.

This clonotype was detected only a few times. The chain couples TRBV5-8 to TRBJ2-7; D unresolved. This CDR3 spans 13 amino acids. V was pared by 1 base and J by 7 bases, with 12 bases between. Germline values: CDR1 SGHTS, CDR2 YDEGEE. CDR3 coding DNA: TGTGCCAGCAGCTTGTCTGGGGTTAGAGAGCAGTACGTC. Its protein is CASSLSGVREQYV.

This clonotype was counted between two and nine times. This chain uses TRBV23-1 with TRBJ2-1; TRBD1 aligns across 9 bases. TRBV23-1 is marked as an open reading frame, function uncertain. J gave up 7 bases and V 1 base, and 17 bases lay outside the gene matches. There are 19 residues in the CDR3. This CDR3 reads CASSQYPGQGLRNSNEQFF. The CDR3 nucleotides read TGCGCCAGCAGTCAATATCCGGGACAGGGCCTCAGGAACTCAAATGAGCAGTTCTTC.

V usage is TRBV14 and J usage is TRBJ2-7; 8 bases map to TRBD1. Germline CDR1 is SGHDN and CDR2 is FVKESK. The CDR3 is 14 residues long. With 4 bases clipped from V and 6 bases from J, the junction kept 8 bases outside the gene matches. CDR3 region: CASSLADRVPEQYF. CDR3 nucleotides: TGTGCCAGCAGCCTTGCGGACAGGGTCCCCGAGCAGTACTTC.

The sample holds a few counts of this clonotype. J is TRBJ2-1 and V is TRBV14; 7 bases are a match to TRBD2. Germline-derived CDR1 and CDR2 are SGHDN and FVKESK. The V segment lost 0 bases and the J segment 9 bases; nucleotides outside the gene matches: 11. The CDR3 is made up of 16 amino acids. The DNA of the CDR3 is TGTGCCAGCAGCCAAGACCGAATATTGGGAGGGGTTGAGCAGTTCTTC. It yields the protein CASSQDRILGGVEQFF.

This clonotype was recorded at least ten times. The chain's CDR3 is CASSAGTGYGYTF. The CDR3 region has the DNA TGCGCCAGCAGCGCAGGCACAGGCTATGGCTACACCTTC. The genes are TRBV4-3 and TRBJ1-2, with D perhaps matching TRBD1 (5 bases). This CDR3 has 13 residues. Germline values: CDR1 LGHNA, CDR2 YSLEER. The ends were cut back, 5 bases at V and 4 bases at J, with 11 bases in the middle.

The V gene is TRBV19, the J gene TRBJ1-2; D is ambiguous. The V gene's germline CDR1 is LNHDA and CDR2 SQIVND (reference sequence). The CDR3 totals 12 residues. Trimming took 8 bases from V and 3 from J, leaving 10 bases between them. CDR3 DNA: TGTGCCAGTCGAGAGCAAGACTATGGCTACACCTTC. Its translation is CASREQDYGYTF. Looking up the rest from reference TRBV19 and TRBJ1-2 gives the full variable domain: DGGITQSPKYLFRKEGQNVTLSCEQNLNHDAMYWYRQDPGQGLRLIYYSQIVNDFQKGDIAEGYSVSREKKESFPLTVTSAQKNPTAFYLCASREQDYGYTFGSGTRLTVV.

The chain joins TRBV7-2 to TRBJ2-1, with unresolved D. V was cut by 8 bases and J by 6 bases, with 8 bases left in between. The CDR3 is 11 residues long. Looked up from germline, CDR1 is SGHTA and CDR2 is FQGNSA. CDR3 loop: CASFWRNEQFF. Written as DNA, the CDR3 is TGTGCCAGCTTCTGGCGCAATGAGCAGTTCTTC. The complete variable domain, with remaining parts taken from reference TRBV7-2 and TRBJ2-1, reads GAGVSQSPSNKVTEKGKDVELRCDPISGHTALYWYRQSLGQGLEFLIYFQGNSAPDKSGLPSDRFSAERTGGSVSTLTIQRTQQEDSAVYLCASFWRNEQFFGPGTRLTVL.

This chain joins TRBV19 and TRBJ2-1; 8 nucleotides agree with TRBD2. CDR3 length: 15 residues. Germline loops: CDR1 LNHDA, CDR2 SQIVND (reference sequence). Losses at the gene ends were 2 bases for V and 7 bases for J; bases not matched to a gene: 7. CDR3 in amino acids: CASSISSGGPNEQFF. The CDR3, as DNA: TGTGCCAGTAGTATAAGCTCGGGGGGGCCGAATGAGCAGTTCTTC. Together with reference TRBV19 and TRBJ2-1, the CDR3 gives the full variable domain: DGGITQSPKYLFRKEGQNVTLSCEQNLNHDAMYWYRQDPGQGLRLIYYSQIVNDFQKGDIAEGYSVSREKKESFPLTVTSAQKNPTAFYLCASSISSGGPNEQFFGPGTRLTVL.